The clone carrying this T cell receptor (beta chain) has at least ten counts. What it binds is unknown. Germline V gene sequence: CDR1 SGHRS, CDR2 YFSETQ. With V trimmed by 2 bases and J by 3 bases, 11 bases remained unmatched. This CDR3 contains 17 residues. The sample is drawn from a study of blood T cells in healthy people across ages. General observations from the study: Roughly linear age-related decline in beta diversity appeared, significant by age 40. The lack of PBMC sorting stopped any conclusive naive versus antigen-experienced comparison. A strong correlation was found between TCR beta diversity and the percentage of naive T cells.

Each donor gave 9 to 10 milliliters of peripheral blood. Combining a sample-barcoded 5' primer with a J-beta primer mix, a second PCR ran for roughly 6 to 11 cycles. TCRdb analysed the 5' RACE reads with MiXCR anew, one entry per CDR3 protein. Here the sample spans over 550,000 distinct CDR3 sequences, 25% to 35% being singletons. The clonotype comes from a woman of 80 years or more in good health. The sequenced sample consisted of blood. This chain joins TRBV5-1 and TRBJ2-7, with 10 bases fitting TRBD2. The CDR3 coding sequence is TGCGCCAGCAGCTTCTCCAGCGGGGGGGATCGGATCTACGAGCAGTACTTC. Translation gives CASSFSSGGDRIYEQYF.